The TCR beta chain under discussion was sequenced for a study of cytomegalovirus exposure and HLA in healthy donors. To note about this clone: Its antigen is unknown.

The PCR contained 60 Vbeta and 13 Jbeta primers. Assay: immunoSEQ multiplex PCR; the TCRdb copy retains only in-frame clones and omits some. The sample yields approximately 150,000 clones, 70% to 85% seen once. Germline V gene sequence: CDR1 SGHVS, CDR2 FNYEAQ. V was clipped by 5 bases and J by 5 bases; unmatched bases: 8. The length of the CDR3 is 15 residues. Healthy bone marrow donors formed the donor group. General study findings and limits: TCR beta chain V- and J-gene trimming was linked, in a later analysis, to a missense variant in DCLRE1C.

V is TRBV7-6 and J is TRBJ2-1, with TRBD1 matching 8 bases. The origin of this receptor is a woman aged 25 to 45 in good health and CMV-seropositive. Sequenced input: PBMCs. CDR3 nucleotides: TGTGCCAGCAGCCCAGTACAGGGGGTGAACAATGAGCAGTTCTTC. Translated: CASSPVQGVNNEQFF. Based on the CDR3 plus reference TRBV7-6 and TRBJ2-1, the full variable domain is GAGVSQSPRYKVTKRGQDVALRCDPISGHVSLYWYRQALGQGPEFLTYFNYEAQQDKSGLPNDRFSAERPEGSISTLTIQRTEQRDSAMYRCASSPVQGVNNEQFFGPGTRLTVL.